This T cell receptor beta chain appears in the sequencing data of a study of vaccination effects on CD4 cells after COVID-19 (dated 2022 in TCRdb). With regard to the full study: To identify antigen-specific CD4+ T cell clonotypes by their expansion, the ViraFEST assay first stimulated PBMC with viral peptide pools and then applied TCR sequencing. Cultures from other donors in the study were sequenced with the Oncomine TCR Beta short-read assay on an Illumina iSeq 100. A few million PBMC per well were cultured in IMDM with about 5.4% human AB serum, 8.5 to 10 IU/ml IL-2 and gentamicin, plus 10 ug/ml peptides. The full study included fewer than eleven COVID-19 convalescent patients and several SARS-CoV-2-naive healthy vaccine recipients. SARS-CoV-2 spike-specific CD4+ TCR repertoires from before and after mRNA vaccination were compared in COVID-19 convalescent patients and in infection-naive vaccine recipients. Pre-vaccine samples were collected from two convalescent patients 16 days and one week before the first dose, corresponding to 142 and 148 days after COVID-19 diagnosis. Each participant received two doses of an mRNA SARS-CoV-2 vaccine, either BNT162b2 or mRNA-1273. What the work shows at the level of the full study, not this receptor alone: Among convalescent patients, the spike-reactive repertoire after vaccination was made up mainly of new vaccine-induced clones that were largely distinct from the clones induced by infection. Marked clonal contraction was observed in both infection-induced and vaccine-induced clones at late post-vaccination timepoints, consistent with waning T cell responses. Limitations of the study were the small number of convalescent patients and the absence of early post-infection timepoints.

The method was the immunoSEQ multiplex PCR assay. DNA from the cultured and isolated CD4+ T cells underwent TCR beta CDR3 sequencing. Per the authors' processing: Non-productive TCR sequences were removed and reads were trimmed to the CDR3 region, keeping CDR3s of at least 7 amino acids. The MANAFEST web app was used to identify antigen-specific clonotypes by comparing expansion in peptide wells with expansion in reference cultures. To be called positive, a clone needed expansion at FDR<0.05 compared with the reference and with all other wells, an odds ratio greater than 5, and a frequency greater than 0.1% in two replicate wells. Cross-reactive clonotypes were defined as significantly expanded in SARS-CoV-2 spike wells and in at least one common cold coronavirus spike condition. Using the stringdist R package, CDR3 similarity was measured by Levenshtein distance, and unrooted trees were constructed with ape in R 3.6.1. In its TCRdb copy, this immuneACCESS table keeps in-frame sequences only and misses some clones. Where compared with another copy, unresolved V genes explain less than half of these, and the others have no known cause. D and trimming were read from the DNA, whereas the V and J calls and clone size are those reported in that table. The sample records about 46,000 clones, 70% to 75% of which are singletons. Clones ranked in the top ten supply roughly 8.6% of the sample.

After about 9 days of culture, CD4+ T cells were isolated with the EasySep CD4+ T cell isolation kit. PCR-confirmed SARS-CoV-2 infection had occurred in convalescent patients between March and December 2020, before the Alpha, Beta and Delta variants emerged in the United States. On days 3 and 7, half of the culture medium was replaced with fresh IL-2-containing medium. Unless noted otherwise, every peptide stimulation condition was grown in triplicate wells. Using Ficoll-Paque Plus gradient centrifugation, PBMC were separated from whole blood and then either used fresh or cryopreserved at -140C. The QIAamp micro DNA kit was used to extract genomic DNA from the cultured CD4+ T cells. The CDR3 has 12 amino acids, counting the end cysteine and phenylalanine. Kept here is only the CDR3 DNA, which spans 36 bases and is read in frame from base 1. The junction shows trimming of 0 bases on V and 8 bases on J, plus 7 bases between the germline ends. The CDR1 and CDR2 encoded by the germline V gene (reference sequence) are MNHNY and SVGAGI.

This clone was counted a few times. This receptor's antigen is unknown. No base quality information exists; no much larger clone differs at one position. The V and J segments used are TRBV6-6 and TRBJ1-1; the D gene remains uncertain. The clonotype was recovered from a human donor who had a prior SARS-CoV-2 infection. Sequences were derived from CD4+ T cells from PBMCs cultured without peptide, sampled before COVID-19 vaccination. The CDR3 reads as follows: CASSYSTGEAFF. The DNA sequence is TGTGCCAGCAGTTACTCTACGGGGGAAGCTTTCTTT.